These 15 T cell receptor beta chains originate from one sample sequenced in a study of cytomegalovirus exposure and HLA in healthy donors. The PCR used 60 Vbeta and 13 Jbeta primers. Clones were read by immunoSEQ multiplex PCR, and TCRdb kept only the in-frame ones, dropping some. The sample carries approximately 260,000 clones, 70% to 90% recorded once. Specimen: PBMCs. Receptors were obtained from a woman between 35 and 50 years old in good health and CMV-seropositive.

J is TRBJ1-5 and V is TRBV7-3; weak D call: TRBD1 (5 bases). Trimming removed 1 base at V and 3 bases at J, with 10 bases between. The CDR3 runs to 15 residues. CDR1 and CDR2 (germline): SGHTA, FQGTGA. The CDR3 nucleotides are TGTGCCAGCAGCTTAAGGGGCGGTTTCAATCAGCCCCAGCATTTT. Protein product: CASSLRGGFNQPQHF.

V and J are TRBV9 and TRBJ2-7; tentative D call: TRBD1 (6 bases). Germline V gene lookup returns CDR1 SGDLS and CDR2 YYNGEE. This CDR3 comprises 16 residues. Trimming left V 1 base short and J 2 bases short, with 16 bases between. CDR3 protein: CASSVLMTGPPYEQYF. The CDR3 DNA is TGTGCCAGCAGCGTACTGATGACAGGACCTCCCTACGAGCAGTACTTC.

J is TRBJ2-1 and V is TRBV30, with TRBD2 matching 9 bases. The CDR3 contains 16 residues. From germline, CDR1 is GTSNPN and CDR2 SVGIG (reference sequence). V gave up 4 bases and J gave up 2 bases; unmatched junction bases: 9. In nucleotides, the CDR3 is TGTGCCTGGACCGGGGGTAGCGGGAGCCCCTACAATGAGCAGTTCTTC. This sequence encodes CAWTGGSGSPYNEQFF.

The chain uses TRBV18 and TRBJ1-5; 7 bases are a match to TRBD1. The CDR3 length is 15 residues. Trimming took 1 base from V and 4 from J; bases not matched to a gene: 4. CDR1 KGHSH and CDR2 LQKENI come from the germline V gene. The CDR3 here is CASSPQGQRNQPQHF. CDR3 DNA: TGTGCCAGCTCACCACAGGGACAGCGGAATCAGCCCCAGCATTTT.

The chain recombines TRBV6-1 with TRBJ1-3; D perhaps matches TRBD1 (6 bases). Germline CDR1 is MNHNS and CDR2 is SASEGT. V was shortened by 6 bases and J by 0 bases, with 12 bases between the two germline ends. The CDR3 runs 15 residues. The CDR3 protein is CASRPRDNSGNTIYF. The CDR3, as DNA: TGTGCCAGCAGGCCCCGGGACAACTCTGGAAACACCATATATTTT.

The V and J genes are TRBV18 and TRBJ1-5, with D possibly matching TRBD1 (6 bases). Germline assignment: CDR1 KGHSH and CDR2 LQKENI. This CDR3 is 15 amino acids long. Trimming removed 2 bases at V and 6 bases at J, with 14 bases between. The CDR3 DNA follows: TGTGCCAGCTCACCAACAGGGTCGTATCCTCAGCCCCAGCATTTT. This sequence encodes CASSPTGSYPQPQHF.

This clone has a handful of counts. CDR3 sequence (DNA): TGTGCCAGCGGCGGGATGAGCACAGATACGCAGTATTTT. It specifies CASGGMSTDTQYF. The V call is TRBV6-6, the J call TRBJ2-3; D is possibly TRBD2 (6 bases). CDR3 length: 13 residues. V was pared by 8 bases and J by 0 bases, with 9 bases between. Germline values: CDR1 MNHNY, CDR2 SVGAGI (reference sequence).

The chain recombines TRBV7-3 with TRBJ2-3; D perhaps matches TRBD1 (6 bases). The germline gives CDR1 SGHTA, CDR2 FQGTGA. This CDR3 is 14 amino acids long. V shed 5 bases and J shed 5 bases, with 14 bases lying between them. The CDR3 DNA is TGTGCCAGCAGCCTATTGGGGGCAGGAGATACGCAGTATTTT. Protein sequence: CASSLLGAGDTQYF.

The CDR3 protein is CASSWASGSPEAGELFF. The CDR3 DNA follows: TGTGCCAGTAGTTGGGCTAGCGGGAGCCCGGAGGCCGGGGAGCTGTTTTTT. The chain recombines TRBV19 with TRBJ2-2; the match to TRBD2 covers 10 bases. Germline V gene sequence: CDR1 LNHDA, CDR2 SQIVND (reference sequence). The J segment lost 6 bases and the V segment lost 5 bases, leaving 12 bases of the junction unmatched. The CDR3 sequence is 17 residues long.

The chain recombines TRBV19 with TRBJ1-2; 9 bases fit TRBD1. Germline CDR1 is LNHDA and CDR2 is SQIVND (reference sequence). This CDR3 region has 15 residues. Losses at the gene ends were 0 bases for V and 8 bases for J; bases not matched to a gene: 7. The CDR3 region is CASSIDRRTGEGYTF. The CDR3 DNA reads TGTGCCAGTAGTATAGATAGGAGGACAGGGGAAGGCTACACCTTC.

V and J are TRBV12-2 and TRBJ1-5; the table names TRBD1, a call not compared with the DNA. TRBV12-2 is classified as a pseudogene. The CDR3 contains 16 residues. CDR3 sequence (DNA): TGTGCAAGTCGCTTTCGGAAGGACAGGGGCGTTAGGTCCCAGCATTTT. Its protein is CASRFRKDRGVRSQHF.

The V call is TRBV4-3, the J call TRBJ2-7; TRBD2 aligns across 8 bases. The junction had 8 bases not matched to a gene; V was cut back by 0 bases and J by 4 bases. This CDR3 region has 16 residues. The germline gives CDR1 LGHNA, CDR2 YSLEER. CDR3 coding DNA: TGCGCCAGCAGCCAAGAGCCAGCGGGAGTTATTTACGAGCAGTACTTC. It translates to CASSQEPAGVIYEQYF.

The chain uses TRBV7-3 and TRBJ2-3, with D perhaps TRBD2 (6 bases). This CDR3 has 14 residues. V was pared by 2 bases and J by 4 bases, with 10 bases between. Per the germline V gene, CDR1 is SGHTA and CDR2 is FQGTGA. The CDR3: CASSLDSGSDTQYF. The CDR3 DNA follows: TGTGCCAGCAGCTTAGATAGCGGCTCAGATACGCAGTATTTT.

The rearrangement uses TRBV9 and TRBJ2-7, with D unclear. Looked up from germline, CDR1 is SGDLS and CDR2 is YYNGEE. The V end was cut by 3 bases, the J end by 0 bases, with 7 bases between. This CDR3 has 13 amino acids. For the CDR3, the DNA is TGTGCCAGCAGCGCAGGATTCTCCTACGAGCAGTACTTC. Protein product: CASSAGFSYEQYF.

The chain couples TRBV7-9 to TRBJ2-5; 16 positions agree with TRBD2. V lost 1 base to trimming and J lost 5 bases; unmatched junction nucleotides: 10. Germline V gene sequence: CDR1 SEHNR, CDR2 FQNEAQ (reference sequence). This CDR3 contains 19 residues. CDR3 protein: CASSLGLGTSGRARETQYF. The CDR3 DNA reads TGTGCCAGCAGCTTAGGTTTGGGGACTAGCGGGAGGGCGCGTGAGACCCAGTACTTC. Complete variable domain (other parts from reference TRBV7-9 and TRBJ2-5): DTGVSQNPRHKITKRGQNVTFRCDPISEHNRLYWYRQTLGQGPEFLTYFQNEAQLEKSRLLSDRFSAERPKGSFSTLEIQRTEQGDSAMYLCASSLGLGTSGRARETQYFGPGTRLLVL.